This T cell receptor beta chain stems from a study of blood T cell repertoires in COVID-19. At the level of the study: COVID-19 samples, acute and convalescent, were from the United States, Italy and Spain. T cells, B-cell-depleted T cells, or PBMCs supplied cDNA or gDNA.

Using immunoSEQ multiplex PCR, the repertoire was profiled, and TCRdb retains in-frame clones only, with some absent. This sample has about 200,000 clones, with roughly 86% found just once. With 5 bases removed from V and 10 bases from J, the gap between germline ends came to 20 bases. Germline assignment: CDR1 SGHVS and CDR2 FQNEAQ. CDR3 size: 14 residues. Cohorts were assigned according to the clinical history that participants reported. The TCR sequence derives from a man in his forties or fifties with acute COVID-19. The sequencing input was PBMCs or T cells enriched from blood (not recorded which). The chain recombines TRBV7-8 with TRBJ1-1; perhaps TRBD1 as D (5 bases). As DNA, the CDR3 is TGTGCCAGCAGCCTACCCGGGGGGGATCGGGTAGCTTTCTTT. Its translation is CASSLPGGDRVAFF.